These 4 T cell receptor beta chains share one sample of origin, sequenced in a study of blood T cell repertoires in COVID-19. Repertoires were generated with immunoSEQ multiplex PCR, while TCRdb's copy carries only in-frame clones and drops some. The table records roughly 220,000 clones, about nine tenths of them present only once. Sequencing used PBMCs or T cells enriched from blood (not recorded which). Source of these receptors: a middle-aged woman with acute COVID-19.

The CDR3 sequence: CASSKGFSSYNSPLHF. The CDR3 DNA sequence: TGTGCCAGCAGCAAGGGGTTTAGCTCCTATAATTCACCCCTCCACTTT. This chain links TRBV3-1 (or the pseudogene TRBV3-2) with TRBJ1-6; D perhaps matches TRBD1 (5 bases). The V end lost 5 bases, the J end lost 0 bases, and 11 bases lay between the germline ends. Looked up from germline, CDR1 is LGHDT and CDR2 is YNNKEL (reference sequence). The CDR3 sequence is 16 residues long.

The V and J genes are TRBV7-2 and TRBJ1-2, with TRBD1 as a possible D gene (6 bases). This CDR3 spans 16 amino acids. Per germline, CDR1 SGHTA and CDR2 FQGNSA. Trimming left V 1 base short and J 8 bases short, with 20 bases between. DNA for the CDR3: TGTGCCAGCAGCTTAGGCCTGGCGGGGGCGCAGAGGGGCTACACCTTC. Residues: CASSLGLAGAQRGYTF.

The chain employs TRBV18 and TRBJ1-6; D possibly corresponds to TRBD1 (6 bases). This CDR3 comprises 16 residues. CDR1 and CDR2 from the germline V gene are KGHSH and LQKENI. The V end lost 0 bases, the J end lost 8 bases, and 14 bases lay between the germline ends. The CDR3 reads CASSPPNRAQDSPLHF. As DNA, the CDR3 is TGTGCCAGCTCACCACCGAACAGGGCGCAGGATTCACCCCTCCACTTT.

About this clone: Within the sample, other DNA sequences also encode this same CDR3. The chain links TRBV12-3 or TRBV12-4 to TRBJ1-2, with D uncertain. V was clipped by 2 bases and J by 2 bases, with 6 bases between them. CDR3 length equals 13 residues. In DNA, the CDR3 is TGTGCCAGCAGTTTACTTGCGAACTATGGCTACACCTTC. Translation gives CASSLLANYGYTF.